This T cell receptor beta chain was sequenced in a study of cytomegalovirus exposure and HLA in healthy donors. Broader study findings: In a later analysis, specific HLA alleles were associated with 15,000 to 20,000 TCR beta sequences at a 0.05 false discovery rate. A later analysis reported that several of the most significant clusters appeared to be linked to common viral pathogens, among them Epstein-Barr virus. V- and J-gene trimming in TCR beta was tied to a missense DCLRE1C variant by an analysis performed later.

Use of 60 Vbeta and 13 Jbeta primers characterized the PCR. Produced via immunoSEQ multiplex PCR; TCRdb's table is partial and in-frame only. The data hold 75,000 to 90,000 clones, with approximately 80% observed a single time. Remarks on this clone: Its antigen is not known.

CDR3 length: 15 amino acids. In germline, CDR1 is LNHDA, CDR2 SQIVND (reference sequence). Losses at the gene ends were 7 bases for V and 4 bases for J; bases not matched to a gene: 8. The source material was PBMCs. The sequence was collected from a woman in her 40s in good health and CMV-seropositive. The V and J genes are TRBV19 and TRBJ2-5, with 11 bases identical to TRBD1. In DNA form, the CDR3 reads TGTGCCAGTACCGGAACCGGGACAGGGGGAGAGACCCAGTACTTC. Its translation is CASTGTGTGGETQYF.